This T cell receptor (beta chain) was identified during a study of early stage breast cancer tumors. Study-wide background: Among around twelve ER+/PR+/HER2- tumors, eight were ductal, four lobular. Samples were sequenced at 9 to 10-fold average coverage.

Each sample had two DNA replicates, approximately 0.49 ug blood or roughly 1.4 ug tissue. The table came from immunoSEQ multiplex PCR; TCRdb's copy has only in-frame clones and leaves some out. The sample records 30,000 to 40,000 clones, roughly 72% being singletons. The ends lost 4 bases at V and 3 bases at J; junction bases unmatched: 10. Germline loops: CDR1 SGHNT, CDR2 YYREEE (reference sequence). The CDR3 covers 16 residues. The chain is built from TRBV5-4 and TRBJ2-1; 7 bases agree with TRBD1. The source is a person between 60 and 70 years old with breast cancer. Sequencing was carried out using blood. Here the CDR3 DNA reads TGTGCCAGCAGCCACGATACAGGGGCGGGCTACAATGAGCAGTTCTTC. Its protein product is CASSHDTGAGYNEQFF. Full variable domain (missing parts from reference TRBV5-4 and TRBJ2-1): ETGVTQSPTHLIKTRGQQVTLRCSSQSGHNTVSWYQQALGQGPQFIFQYYREEENGRGNFPPRFSGLQFPNYSSELNVNALELDDSALYLCASSHDTGAGYNEQFFGPGTRLTVL.